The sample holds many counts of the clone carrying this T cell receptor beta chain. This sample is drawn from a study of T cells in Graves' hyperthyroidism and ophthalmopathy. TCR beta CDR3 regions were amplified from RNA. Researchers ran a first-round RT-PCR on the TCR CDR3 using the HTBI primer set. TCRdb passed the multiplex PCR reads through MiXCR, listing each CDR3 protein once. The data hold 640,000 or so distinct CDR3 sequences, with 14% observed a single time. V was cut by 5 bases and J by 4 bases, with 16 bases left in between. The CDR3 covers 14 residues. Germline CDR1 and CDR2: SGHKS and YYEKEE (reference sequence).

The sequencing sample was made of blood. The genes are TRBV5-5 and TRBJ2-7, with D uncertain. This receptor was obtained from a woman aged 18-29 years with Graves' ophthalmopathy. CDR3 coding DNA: TGTGCCAGCAGGCCTCGAGGAGTGGGGTACGAGCAGTACTTC. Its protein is CASRPRGVGYEQYF.